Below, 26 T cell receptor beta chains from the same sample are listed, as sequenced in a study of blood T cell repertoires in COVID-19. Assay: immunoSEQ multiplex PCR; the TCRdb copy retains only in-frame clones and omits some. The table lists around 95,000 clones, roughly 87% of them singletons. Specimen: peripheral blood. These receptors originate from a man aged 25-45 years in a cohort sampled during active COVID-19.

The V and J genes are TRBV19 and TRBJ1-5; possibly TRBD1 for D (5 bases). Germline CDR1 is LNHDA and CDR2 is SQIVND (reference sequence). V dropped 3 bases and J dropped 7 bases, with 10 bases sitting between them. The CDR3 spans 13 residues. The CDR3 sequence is CASSIQGYQPQHF. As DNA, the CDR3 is TGTGCCAGTAGTATCCAGGGCTACCAGCCCCAGCATTTT.

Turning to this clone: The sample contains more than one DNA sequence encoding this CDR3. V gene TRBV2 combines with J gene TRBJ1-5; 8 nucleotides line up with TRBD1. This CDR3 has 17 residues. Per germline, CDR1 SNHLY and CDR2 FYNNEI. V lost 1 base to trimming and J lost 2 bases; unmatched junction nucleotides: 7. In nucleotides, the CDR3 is TGTGCCAGCAGTGAAGGAATTGGACAGGGTGGCAATCAGCCCCAGCATTTT. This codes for CASSEGIGQGGNQPQHF.

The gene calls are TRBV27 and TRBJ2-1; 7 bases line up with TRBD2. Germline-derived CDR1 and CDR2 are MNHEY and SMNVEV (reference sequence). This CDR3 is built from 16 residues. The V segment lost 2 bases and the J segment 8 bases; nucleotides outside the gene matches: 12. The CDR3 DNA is TGTGCCAGCAGTTTAAGGACTAGGGCGGGGGTCTATGAGCAGTTCTTC. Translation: CASSLRTRAGVYEQFF.

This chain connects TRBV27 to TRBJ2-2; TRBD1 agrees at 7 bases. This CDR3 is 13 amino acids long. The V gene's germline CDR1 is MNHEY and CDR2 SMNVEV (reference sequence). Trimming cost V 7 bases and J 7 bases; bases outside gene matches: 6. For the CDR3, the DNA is TGTGCCAGCAATCGACAGGGAATCGGGGAGCTGTTTTTT. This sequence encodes CASNRQGIGELFF.

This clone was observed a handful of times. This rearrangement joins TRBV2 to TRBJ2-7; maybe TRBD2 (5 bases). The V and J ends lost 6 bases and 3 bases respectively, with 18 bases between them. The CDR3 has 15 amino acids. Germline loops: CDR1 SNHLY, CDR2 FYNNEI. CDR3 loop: CASSPRARGFYEQYF. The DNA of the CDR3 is TGTGCCAGCAGCCCGAGGGCTCGAGGGTTCTACGAGCAGTACTTC.

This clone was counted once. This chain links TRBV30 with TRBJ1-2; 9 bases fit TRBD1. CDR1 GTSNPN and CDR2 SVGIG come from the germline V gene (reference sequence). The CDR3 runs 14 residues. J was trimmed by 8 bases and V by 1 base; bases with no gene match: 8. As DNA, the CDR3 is TGTGCCTGGAGTGACGGGACAGGGTCCGGGGGCTACACCTTC. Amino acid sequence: CAWSDGTGSGGYTF.

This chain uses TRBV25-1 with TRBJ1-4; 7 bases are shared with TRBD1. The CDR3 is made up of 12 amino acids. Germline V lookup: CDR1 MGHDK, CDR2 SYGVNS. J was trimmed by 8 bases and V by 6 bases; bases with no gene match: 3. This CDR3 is CASSGTAEKLFF. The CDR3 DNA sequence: TGTGCCAGCAGCGGGACAGCCGAAAAACTGTTTTTT.

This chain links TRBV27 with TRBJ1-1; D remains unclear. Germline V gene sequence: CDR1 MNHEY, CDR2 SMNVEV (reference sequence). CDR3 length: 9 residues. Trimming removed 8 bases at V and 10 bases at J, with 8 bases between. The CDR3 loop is CASPAGAFF. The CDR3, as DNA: TGTGCCAGCCCCGCAGGAGCTTTCTTT.

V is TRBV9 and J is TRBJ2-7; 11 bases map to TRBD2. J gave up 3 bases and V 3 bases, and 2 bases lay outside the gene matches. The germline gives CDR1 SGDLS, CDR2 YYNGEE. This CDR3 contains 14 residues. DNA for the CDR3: TGTGCCAGCAGCGCGGGACTAGCGGACTACGAGCAGTACTTC. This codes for CASSAGLADYEQYF.

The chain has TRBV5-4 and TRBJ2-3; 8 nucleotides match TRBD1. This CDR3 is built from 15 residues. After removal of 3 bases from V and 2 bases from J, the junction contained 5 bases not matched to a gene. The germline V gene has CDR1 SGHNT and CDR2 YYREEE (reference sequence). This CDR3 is CASSSRTGNTDTQYF. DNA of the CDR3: TGTGCCAGCAGCTCCCGGACAGGGAACACAGATACGCAGTATTTT. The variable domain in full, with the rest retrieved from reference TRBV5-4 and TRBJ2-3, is ETGVTQSPTHLIKTRGQQVTLRCSSQSGHNTVSWYQQALGQGPQFIFQYYREEENGRGNFPPRFSGLQFPNYSSELNVNALELDDSALYLCASSSRTGNTDTQYFGPGTRLTVL.

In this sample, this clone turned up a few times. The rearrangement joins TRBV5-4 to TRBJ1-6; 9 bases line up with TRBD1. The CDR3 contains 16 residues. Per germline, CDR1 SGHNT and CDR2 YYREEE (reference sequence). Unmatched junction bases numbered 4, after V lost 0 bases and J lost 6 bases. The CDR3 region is CASSLGGDRANSPLHF. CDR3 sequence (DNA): TGTGCCAGCAGCTTGGGCGGGGACAGGGCTAATTCACCCCTCCACTTT. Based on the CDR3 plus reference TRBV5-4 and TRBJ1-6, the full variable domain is ETGVTQSPTHLIKTRGQQVTLRCSSQSGHNTVSWYQQALGQGPQFIFQYYREEENGRGNFPPRFSGLQFPNYSSELNVNALELDDSALYLCASSLGGDRANSPLHFGNGTRLTVT.

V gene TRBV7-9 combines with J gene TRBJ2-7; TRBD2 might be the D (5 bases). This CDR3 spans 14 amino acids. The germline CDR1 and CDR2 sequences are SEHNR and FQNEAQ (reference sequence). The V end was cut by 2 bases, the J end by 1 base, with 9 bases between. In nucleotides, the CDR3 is TGTGCCAGCAGCTTATCTGAGGGTTCCTACGAGCAGTACTTC. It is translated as CASSLSEGSYEQYF. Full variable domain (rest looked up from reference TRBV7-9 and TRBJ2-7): DTGVSQNPRHKITKRGQNVTFRCDPISEHNRLYWYRQTLGQGPEFLTYFQNEAQLEKSRLLSDRFSAERPKGSFSTLEIQRTEQGDSAMYLCASSLSEGSYEQYFGPGTRLTVT.

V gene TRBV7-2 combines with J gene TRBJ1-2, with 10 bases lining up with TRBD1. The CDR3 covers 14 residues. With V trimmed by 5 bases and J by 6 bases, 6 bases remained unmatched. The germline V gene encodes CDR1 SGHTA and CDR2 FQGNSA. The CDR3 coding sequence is TGTGCCAGCAGCCGTGACAGGGGGCGGAATGGCTACACCTTC. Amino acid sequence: CASSRDRGRNGYTF.

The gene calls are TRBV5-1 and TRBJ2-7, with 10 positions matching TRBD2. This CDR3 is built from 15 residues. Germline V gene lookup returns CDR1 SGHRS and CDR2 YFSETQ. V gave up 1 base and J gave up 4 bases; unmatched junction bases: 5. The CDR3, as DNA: TGCGCCAGCAGCTTGACTAGCGGGGCGGATTACGAGCAGTACTTC. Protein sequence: CASSLTSGADYEQYF.

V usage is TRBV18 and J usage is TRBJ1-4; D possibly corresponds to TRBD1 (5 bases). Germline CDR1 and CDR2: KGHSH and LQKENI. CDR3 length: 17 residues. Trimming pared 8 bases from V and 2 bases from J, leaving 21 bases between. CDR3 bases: TGTGCCAGCCCCCCAGATGGCAGGGATTCGACTAATGAAAAACTGTTTTTT. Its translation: CASPPDGRDSTNEKLFF.

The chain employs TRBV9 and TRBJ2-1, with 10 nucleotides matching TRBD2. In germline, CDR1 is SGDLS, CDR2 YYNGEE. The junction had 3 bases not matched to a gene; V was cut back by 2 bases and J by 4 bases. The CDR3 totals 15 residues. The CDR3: CASSVQRGGYNEQFF. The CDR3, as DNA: TGTGCCAGCAGCGTTCAGCGGGGGGGGTACAATGAGCAGTTCTTC.

The CDR3 spells CASSPGQGASYGYTF. The DNA of the CDR3 is TGTGCCAGCTCACCGGGACAGGGGGCAAGCTATGGCTACACCTTC. The chain is built from TRBV18 and TRBJ1-2; 12 nucleotides agree with TRBD1. Germline trimming cut 3 bases from V and 4 bases from J; bases unmatched to any gene: 3. From germline, CDR1 is KGHSH and CDR2 LQKENI. This CDR3 spans 15 amino acids. Full variable domain (rest looked up from reference TRBV18 and TRBJ1-2): NAGVMQNPRHLVRRRGQEARLRCSPMKGHSHVYWYRQLPEEGLKFMVYLQKENIIDESGMPKERFSAEFPKEGPSILRIQQVVRGDSAAYFCASSPGQGASYGYTFGSGTRLTVV.

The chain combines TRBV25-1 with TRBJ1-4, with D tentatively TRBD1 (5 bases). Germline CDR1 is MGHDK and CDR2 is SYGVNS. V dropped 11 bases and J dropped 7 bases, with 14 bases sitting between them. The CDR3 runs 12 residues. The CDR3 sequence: CAAGGRGEKLFF. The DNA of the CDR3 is TGTGCCGCGGGGGGAAGGGGTGAAAAACTGTTTTTT.

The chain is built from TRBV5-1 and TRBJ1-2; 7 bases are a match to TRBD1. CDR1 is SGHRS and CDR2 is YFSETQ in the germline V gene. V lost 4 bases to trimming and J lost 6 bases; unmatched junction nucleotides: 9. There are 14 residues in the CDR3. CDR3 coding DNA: TGCGCCAGCAGCCCGGGCACAGGGGATCATGGCTACACCTTC. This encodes CASSPGTGDHGYTF.

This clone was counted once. DNA for the CDR3: TGTGCCAGCAGTTACTCCAGGGGTTTAACGGGAAACACCATATATTTT. Translated: CASSYSRGLTGNTIYF. The chain has TRBV6-6 and TRBJ1-3, with D possibly TRBD1 on 6 matching bases. V was shortened by 0 bases and J by 4 bases, with 13 bases between the two germline ends. This CDR3 is built from 16 residues. Looked up from germline, CDR1 is MNHNY and CDR2 is SVGAGI (reference sequence).

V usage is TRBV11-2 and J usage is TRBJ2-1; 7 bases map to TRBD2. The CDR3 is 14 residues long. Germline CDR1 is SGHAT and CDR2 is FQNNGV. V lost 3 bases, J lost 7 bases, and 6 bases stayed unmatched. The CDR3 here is CASSFSGAGNEQFF. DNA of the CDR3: TGTGCCAGCAGCTTTTCTGGAGCGGGAAATGAGCAGTTCTTC.

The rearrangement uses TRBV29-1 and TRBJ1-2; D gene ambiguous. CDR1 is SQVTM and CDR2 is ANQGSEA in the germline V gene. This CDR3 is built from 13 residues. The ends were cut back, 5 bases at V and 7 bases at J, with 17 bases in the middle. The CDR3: CSVLSPSARGYTF. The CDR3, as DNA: TGCAGCGTTTTATCACCGAGTGCTCGTGGCTACACCTTC.

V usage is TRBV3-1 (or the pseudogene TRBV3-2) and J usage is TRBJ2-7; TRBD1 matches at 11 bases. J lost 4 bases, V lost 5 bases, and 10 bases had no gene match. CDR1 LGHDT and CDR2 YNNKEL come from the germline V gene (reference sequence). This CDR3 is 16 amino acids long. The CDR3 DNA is TGTGCCAGCAGCACTACCTGGACAGGGGGCAAGTACGAGCAGTACTTC. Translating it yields CASSTTWTGGKYEQYF.

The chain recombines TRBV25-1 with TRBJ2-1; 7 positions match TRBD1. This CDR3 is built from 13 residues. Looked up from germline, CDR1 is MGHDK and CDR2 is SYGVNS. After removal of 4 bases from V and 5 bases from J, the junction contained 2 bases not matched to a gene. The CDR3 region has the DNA TGTGCCAGCAGTGGACAGGGAAACAATGAGCAGTTCTTC. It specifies CASSGQGNNEQFF.

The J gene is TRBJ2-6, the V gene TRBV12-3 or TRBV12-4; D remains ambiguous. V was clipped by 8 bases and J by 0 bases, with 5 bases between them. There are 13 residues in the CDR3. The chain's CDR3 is CASELSGANVLTF. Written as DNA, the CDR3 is TGTGCCAGCGAACTCTCTGGGGCCAACGTCCTGACTTTC.

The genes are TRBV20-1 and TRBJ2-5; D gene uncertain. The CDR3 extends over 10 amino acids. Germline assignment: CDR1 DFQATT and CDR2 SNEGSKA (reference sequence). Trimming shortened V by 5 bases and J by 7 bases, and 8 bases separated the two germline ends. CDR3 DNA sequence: TGCAGTGCTGGCGCGGTGACCCAGTACTTC. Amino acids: CSAGAVTQYF.